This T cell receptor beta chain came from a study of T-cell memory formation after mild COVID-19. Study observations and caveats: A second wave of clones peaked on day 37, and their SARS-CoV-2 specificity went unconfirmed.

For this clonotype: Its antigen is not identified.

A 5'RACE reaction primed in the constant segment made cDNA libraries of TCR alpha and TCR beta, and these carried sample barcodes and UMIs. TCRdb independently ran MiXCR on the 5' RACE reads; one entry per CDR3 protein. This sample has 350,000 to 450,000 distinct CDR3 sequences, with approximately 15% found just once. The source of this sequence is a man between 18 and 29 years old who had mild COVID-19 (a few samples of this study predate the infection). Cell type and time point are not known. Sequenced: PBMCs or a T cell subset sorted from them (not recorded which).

CDR3 in amino acids: CASSYYPGEVTEAFF. The CDR3 DNA reads as TGTGCCAGCAGTTATTACCCAGGGGAGGTCACTGAAGCTTTCTTT. This chain connects TRBV6-5 to TRBJ1-1, with a weak D call TRBD1 (6 bases). Germline CDR1 MNHEY, CDR2 SVGAGI. The CDR3 sequence is 15 residues long. Deletions cut 3 bases from V and 4 bases from J, with 15 bases between.